The rows below give T cell receptor beta chains drawn from one sample of a study of neurological immune-mediated disorders. TCRdb passed the 5' RACE reads through MiXCR, listing each CDR3 protein once. This sample has tens of thousands of distinct CDR3 sequences; approximately 14% occur once, and the top ten carry about 7%. The specimen was PBMCs. The receptors here all came from a woman aged 50 to 65 in good health. Each CDR3 is given with its conserved first and last residue. The D gene is left open where the match is weak. Some rows have no size entry. The others give once, few or many, or a class for an expanded clone.

TRBV5-1	many	-	TRBJ1-1	TGCGCCAGCAGCTTGGTTCCGGGTACGAACACTGAAGCTTTCTTT	CASSLVPGTNTEAFF
TRBV5-1	many	-	TRBJ2-2	TGCGCCAGCAGCTTGGCCAGGGGACCCGGGGAGCTGTTTTTT	CASSLARGPGELFF
TRBV5-1	-	-	TRBJ2-4	-	CASSFYICSARDYKGNIQYF
TRBV29-1	many	-	TRBJ1-4	TGCAGCGTCCCCCTTGGGGGTACTAATGAAAAACTGTTTTTT	CSVPLGGTNEKLFF
TRBV5-6	-	-	TRBJ1-1	TGTGCCAGCAGCTTGAACGCAGGGGTGATCGTCACTGAAGCTTTCTTT	CASSLNAGVIVTEAFF
TRBV6-5	many	-	TRBJ2-3	TGTGCCAGCAGCCCGGTTACAGGGGATACGCAGTATTTT	CASSPVTGDTQYF
TRBV4-1	-	-	TRBJ2-3	TGCGCCAGCAGCCGCCACGGGGAGCCATCTAGTACAGATACGCAGTATTTT	CASSRHGEPSSTDTQYF
TRBV5-1	many	-	TRBJ1-6	TGCGCCAGCAGCTTGGGGCAGGGTGCGGAACCCCTCCACTTT	CASSLGQGAEPLHF
TRBV28	few	-	TRBJ2-5	TGTGCCAGCAGTTTACGGAGGGTTCAAGAGACCCAGTACTTC	CASSLRRVQETQYF
TRBV20-1	many	TRBD2	TRBJ2-5	TGCAGTGCTATTTCCCCGACTAGCGGGGGGTGGGAGACCCAGTACTTC	CSAISPTSGGWETQYF